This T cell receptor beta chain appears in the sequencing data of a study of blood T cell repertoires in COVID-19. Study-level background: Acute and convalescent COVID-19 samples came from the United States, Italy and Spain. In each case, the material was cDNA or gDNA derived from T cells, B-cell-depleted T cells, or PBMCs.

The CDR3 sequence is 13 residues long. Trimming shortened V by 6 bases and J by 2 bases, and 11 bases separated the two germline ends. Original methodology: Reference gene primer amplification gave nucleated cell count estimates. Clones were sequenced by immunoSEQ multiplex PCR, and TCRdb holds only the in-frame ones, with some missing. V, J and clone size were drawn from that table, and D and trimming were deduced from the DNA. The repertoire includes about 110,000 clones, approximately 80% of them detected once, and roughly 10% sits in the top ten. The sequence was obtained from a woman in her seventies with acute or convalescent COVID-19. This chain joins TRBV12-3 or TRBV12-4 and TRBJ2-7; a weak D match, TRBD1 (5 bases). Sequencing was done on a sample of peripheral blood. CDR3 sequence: CASRLGQAYEQYF. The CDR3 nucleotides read TGTGCCAGCAGACTCGGACAAGCCTACGAGCAGTACTTC.